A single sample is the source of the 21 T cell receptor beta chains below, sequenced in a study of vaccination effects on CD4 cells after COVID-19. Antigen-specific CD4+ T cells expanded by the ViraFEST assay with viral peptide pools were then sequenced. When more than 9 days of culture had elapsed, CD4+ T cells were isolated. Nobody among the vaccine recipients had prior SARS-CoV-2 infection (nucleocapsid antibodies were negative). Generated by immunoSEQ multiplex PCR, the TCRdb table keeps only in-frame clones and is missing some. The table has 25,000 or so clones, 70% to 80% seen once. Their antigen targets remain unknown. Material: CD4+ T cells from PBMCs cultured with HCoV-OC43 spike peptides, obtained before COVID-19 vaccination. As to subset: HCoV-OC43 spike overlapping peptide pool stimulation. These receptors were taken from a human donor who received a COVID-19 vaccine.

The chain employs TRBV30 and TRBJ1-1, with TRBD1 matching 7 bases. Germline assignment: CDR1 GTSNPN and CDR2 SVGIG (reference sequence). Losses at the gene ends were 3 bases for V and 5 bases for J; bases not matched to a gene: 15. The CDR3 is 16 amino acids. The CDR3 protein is CAWRNRRTGTVTEAFF. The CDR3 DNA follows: TGTGCCTGGAGAAATAGGAGAACCGGGACAGTTACTGAAGCTTTCTTT.

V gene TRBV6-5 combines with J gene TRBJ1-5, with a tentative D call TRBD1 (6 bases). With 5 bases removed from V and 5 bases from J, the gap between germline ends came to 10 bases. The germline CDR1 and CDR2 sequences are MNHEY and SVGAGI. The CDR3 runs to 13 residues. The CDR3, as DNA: TGTGCCAGCAGTCACAGGGAAGATCAGCCCCAGCATTTT. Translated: CASSHREDQPQHF.

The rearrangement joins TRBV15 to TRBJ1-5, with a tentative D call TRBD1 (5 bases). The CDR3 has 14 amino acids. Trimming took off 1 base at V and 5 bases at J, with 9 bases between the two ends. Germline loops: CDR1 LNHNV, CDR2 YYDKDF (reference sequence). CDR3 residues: CATSRGQGDQPQHF. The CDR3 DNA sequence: TGTGCCACCAGCAGAGGTCAGGGCGATCAGCCCCAGCATTTT.

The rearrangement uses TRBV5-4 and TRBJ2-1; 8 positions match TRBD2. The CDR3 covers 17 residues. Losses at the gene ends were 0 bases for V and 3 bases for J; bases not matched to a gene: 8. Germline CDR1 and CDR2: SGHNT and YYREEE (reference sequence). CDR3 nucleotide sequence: TGTGCCAGCAGCTTGGAGGGCGGGACTAGGTACTACAATGAGCAGTTCTTC. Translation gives CASSLEGGTRYYNEQFF.

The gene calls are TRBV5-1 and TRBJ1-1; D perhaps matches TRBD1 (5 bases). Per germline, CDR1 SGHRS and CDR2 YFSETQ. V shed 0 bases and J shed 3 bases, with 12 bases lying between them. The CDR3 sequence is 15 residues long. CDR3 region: CASSLVRGRDTEAFF. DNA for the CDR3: TGCGCCAGCAGCTTGGTACGGGGCAGAGACACTGAAGCTTTCTTT.

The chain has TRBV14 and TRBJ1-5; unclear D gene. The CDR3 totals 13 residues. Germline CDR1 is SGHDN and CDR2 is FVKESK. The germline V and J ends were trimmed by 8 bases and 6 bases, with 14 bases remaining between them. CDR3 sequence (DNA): TGTGCCAGCCCCAATTGGGGTTGTCAGCCCCAGCATTTT. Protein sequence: CASPNWGCQPQHF.

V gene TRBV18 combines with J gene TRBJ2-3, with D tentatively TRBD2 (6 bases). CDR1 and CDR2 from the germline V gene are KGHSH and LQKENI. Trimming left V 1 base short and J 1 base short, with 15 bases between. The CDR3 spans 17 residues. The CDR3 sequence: CASSPLDTVAGTDTQYF. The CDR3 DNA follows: TGTGCCAGCTCACCACTGGACACGGTAGCGGGCACAGATACGCAGTATTTT. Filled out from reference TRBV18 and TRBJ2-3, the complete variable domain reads NAGVMQNPRHLVRRRGQEARLRCSPMKGHSHVYWYRQLPEEGLKFMVYLQKENIIDESGMPKERFSAEFPKEGPSILRIQQVVRGDSAAYFCASSPLDTVAGTDTQYFGPGTRLTVL.

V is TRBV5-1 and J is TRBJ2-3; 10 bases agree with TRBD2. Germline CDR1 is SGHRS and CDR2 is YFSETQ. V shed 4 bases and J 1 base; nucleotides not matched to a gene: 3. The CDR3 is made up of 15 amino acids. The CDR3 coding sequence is TGCGCCAGCAGCGGTCTAGCGGGGGGCACAGATACGCAGTATTTT. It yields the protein CASSGLAGGTDTQYF. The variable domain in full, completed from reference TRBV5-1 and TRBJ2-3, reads KAGVTQTPRYLIKTRGQQVTLSCSPISGHRSVSWYQQTPGQGLQFLFEYFSETQRNKGNFPGRFSGRQFSNSRSEMNVSTLELGDSALYLCASSGLAGGTDTQYFGPGTRLTVL.

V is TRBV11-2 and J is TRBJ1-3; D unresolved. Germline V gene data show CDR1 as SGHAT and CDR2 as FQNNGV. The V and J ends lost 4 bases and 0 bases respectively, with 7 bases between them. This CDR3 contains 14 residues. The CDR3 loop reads CASSSGSSGNTIYF. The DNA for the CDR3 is TGTGCCAGCAGCTCCGGCAGCTCTGGAAACACCATATATTTT.

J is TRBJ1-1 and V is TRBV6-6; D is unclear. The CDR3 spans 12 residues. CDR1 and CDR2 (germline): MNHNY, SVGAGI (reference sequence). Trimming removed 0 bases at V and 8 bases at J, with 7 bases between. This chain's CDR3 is CASSYSQREAFF. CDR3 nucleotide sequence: TGTGCCAGCAGTTACTCGCAGAGAGAAGCTTTCTTT.

CDR3 sequence (DNA): TGTGCCAGCAGCTTATCCCTAGCGGGCGACGAGCAGTACTTC. Protein sequence: CASSLSLAGDEQYF. The V call is TRBV7-9, the J call TRBJ2-7; 8 bases agree with TRBD2. Germline V CDR1 and CDR2: SEHNR, FQNEAQ (reference sequence). The CDR3 runs 14 residues. With 2 bases clipped from V and 5 bases from J, the junction kept 5 bases outside the gene matches.

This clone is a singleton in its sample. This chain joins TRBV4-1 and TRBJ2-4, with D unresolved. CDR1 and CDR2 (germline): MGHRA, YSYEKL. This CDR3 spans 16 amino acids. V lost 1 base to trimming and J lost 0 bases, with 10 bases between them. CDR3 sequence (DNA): TGCGCCAGCAGCCAAGGTAACACCCTAGCCAAAAACATTCAGTACTTC. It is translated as CASSQGNTLAKNIQYF.

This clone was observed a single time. The CDR3: CASSLAQGNQPQHF. CDR3 in DNA: TGTGCCAGCAGCTTAGCTCAGGGCAATCAGCCCCAGCATTTT. The chain carries TRBV7-9 and TRBJ1-5; no reliable D call. CDR1 is SEHNR and CDR2 is FQNEAQ in the germline V gene (reference sequence). There are 14 residues in the CDR3. Trimming removed 0 bases at V and 2 bases at J, with 5 bases between. The complete variable domain, with remaining parts taken from reference TRBV7-9 and TRBJ1-5, reads DTGVSQNPRHKITKRGQNVTFRCDPISEHNRLYWYRQTLGQGPEFLTYFQNEAQLEKSRLLSDRFSAERPKGSFSTLEIQRTEQGDSAMYLCASSLAQGNQPQHFGDGTRLSIL.

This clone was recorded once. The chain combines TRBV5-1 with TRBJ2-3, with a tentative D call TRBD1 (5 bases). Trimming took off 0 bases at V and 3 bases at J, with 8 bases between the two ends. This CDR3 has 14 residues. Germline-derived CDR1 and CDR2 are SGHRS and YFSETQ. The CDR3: CASSLAPGTDTQYF. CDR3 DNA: TGCGCCAGCAGCTTGGCCCCAGGGACAGATACGCAGTATTTT.

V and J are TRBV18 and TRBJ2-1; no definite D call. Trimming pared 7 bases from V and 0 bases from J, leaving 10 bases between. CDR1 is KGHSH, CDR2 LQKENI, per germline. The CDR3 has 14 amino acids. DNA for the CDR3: TGTGCCAGCTTTGAGTCGAGCTCCTACAATGAGCAGTTCTTC. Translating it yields CASFESSSYNEQFF.

The CDR3 DNA reads as TGTGCCAGCTCACCAACAGGGGAAGGGAGCTATGGCTACACCTTC. Translation gives CASSPTGEGSYGYTF. This rearrangement joins TRBV18 to TRBJ1-2; TRBD1 aligns across 7 bases. The germline V gene has CDR1 KGHSH and CDR2 LQKENI. J gave up 4 bases and V 2 bases, and 7 bases lay outside the gene matches. The CDR3 has 15 residues.

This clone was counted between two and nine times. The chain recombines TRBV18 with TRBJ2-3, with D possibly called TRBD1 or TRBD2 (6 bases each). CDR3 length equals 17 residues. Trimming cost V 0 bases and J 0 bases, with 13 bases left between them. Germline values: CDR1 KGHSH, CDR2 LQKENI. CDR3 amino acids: CASSPPRTGRSTDTQYF. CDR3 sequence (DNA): TGTGCCAGCTCACCACCGAGAACAGGGAGGAGCACAGATACGCAGTATTTT.

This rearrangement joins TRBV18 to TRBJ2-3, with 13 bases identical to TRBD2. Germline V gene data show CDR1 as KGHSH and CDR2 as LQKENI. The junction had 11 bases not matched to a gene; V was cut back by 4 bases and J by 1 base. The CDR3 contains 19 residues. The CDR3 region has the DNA TGTGCCAGCTCACGGAATCCGATAGGACTAGCGGGGGGCACAGATACGCAGTATTTT. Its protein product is CASSRNPIGLAGGTDTQYF.

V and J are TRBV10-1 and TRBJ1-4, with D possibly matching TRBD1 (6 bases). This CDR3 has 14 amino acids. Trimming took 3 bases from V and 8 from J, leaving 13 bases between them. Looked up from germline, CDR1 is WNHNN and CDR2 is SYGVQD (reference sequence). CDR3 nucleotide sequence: TGCGCCAGCAGTGAAAACAGGGAAGACGAAAAACTGTTTTTT. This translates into CASSENREDEKLFF.

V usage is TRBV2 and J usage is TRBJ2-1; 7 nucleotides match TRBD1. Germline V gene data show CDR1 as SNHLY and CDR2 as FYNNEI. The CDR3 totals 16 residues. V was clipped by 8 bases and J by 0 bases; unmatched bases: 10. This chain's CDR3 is CASGDYRGTSYNEQFF. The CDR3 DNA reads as TGTGCCAGCGGCGACTACAGGGGTACCTCCTACAATGAGCAGTTCTTC.

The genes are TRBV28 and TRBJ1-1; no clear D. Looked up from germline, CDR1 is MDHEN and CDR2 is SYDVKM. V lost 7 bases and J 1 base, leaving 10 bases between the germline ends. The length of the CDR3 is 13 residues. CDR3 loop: CASMADPNTEAFF. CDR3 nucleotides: TGTGCCAGCATGGCTGACCCGAACACTGAAGCTTTCTTT.